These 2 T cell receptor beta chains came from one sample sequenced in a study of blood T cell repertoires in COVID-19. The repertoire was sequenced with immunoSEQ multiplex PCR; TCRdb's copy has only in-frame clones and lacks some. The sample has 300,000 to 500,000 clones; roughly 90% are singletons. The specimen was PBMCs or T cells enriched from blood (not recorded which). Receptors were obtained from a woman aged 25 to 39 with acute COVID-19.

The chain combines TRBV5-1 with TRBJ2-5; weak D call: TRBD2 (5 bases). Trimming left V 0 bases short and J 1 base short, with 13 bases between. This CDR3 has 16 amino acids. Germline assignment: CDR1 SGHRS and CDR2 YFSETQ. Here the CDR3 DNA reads TGCGCCAGCAGCTTGGCCGGGGTGGACGGCCAAGAGACCCAGTACTTC. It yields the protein CASSLAGVDGQETQYF. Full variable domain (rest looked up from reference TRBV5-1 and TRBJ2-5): KAGVTQTPRYLIKTRGQQVTLSCSPISGHRSVSWYQQTPGQGLQFLFEYFSETQRNKGNFPGRFSGRQFSNSRSEMNVSTLELGDSALYLCASSLAGVDGQETQYFGPGTRLLVL.

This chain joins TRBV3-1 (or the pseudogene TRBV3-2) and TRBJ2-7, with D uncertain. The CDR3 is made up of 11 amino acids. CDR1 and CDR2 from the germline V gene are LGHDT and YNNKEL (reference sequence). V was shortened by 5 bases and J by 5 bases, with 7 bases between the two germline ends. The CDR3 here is CASSVSDEQYF. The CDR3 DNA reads TGTGCCAGCAGCGTGTCCGACGAGCAGTACTTC.